The sequence of this T cell receptor (beta chain) was determined in a study of shared clonotypes between healthy human individuals. Study-wide context: Used for every donor were three CD4 naive, three CD4 memory, two CD8 naive and one CD8 memory plate.

The V end was cut by 6 bases, the J end by 8 bases, with 13 bases between. This CDR3 has 13 amino acids. Germline CDR1 and CDR2: MNHEY and SMNVEV (reference sequence). In the original processing: Filtering differed since immunoSEQ provided only junctions, with no quality scores. Method: immunoSEQ multiplex PCR; TCRdb's copy keeps in-frame clones and lacks some. V and J calls and clone size are copied from that table; D and trimming were computed from the DNA. The sample has around 2,000,000 clones, 85% to 95% seen once. In the case of this clone: No antigen is known for it.

Naive CD8 populations comprised CD45RO-negative cells positively selected for CCR7, excluding terminally differentiated effector memory CD45RA+ cells. Findings of the study overall: Naive subsets generally had larger estimated richness than memory subsets.

The chain carries TRBV27 and TRBJ1-4; no clear D. Sequenced input: naive CD8+ T cells sorted from blood. This sequence originates from a man younger than 30 in good health. The CDR3 here is CASSRTPGEKLFF. CDR3 nucleotides: TGTGCCAGCAGCCGGACGCCGGGGGAAAAACTGTTTTTT.